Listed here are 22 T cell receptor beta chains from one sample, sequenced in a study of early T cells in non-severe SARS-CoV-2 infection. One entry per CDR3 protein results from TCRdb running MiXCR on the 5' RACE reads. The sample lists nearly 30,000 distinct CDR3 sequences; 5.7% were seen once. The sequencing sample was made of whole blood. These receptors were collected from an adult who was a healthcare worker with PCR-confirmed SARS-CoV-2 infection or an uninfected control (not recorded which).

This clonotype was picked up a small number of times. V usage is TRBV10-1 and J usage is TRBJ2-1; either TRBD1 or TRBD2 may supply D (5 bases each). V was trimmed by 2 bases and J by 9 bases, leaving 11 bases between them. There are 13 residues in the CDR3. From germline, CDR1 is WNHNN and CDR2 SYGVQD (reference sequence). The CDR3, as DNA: TGCGCCAGCAGTGAGCTGTGGGACGCTGAGCAGTTCTTC. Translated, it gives CASSELWDAEQFF.

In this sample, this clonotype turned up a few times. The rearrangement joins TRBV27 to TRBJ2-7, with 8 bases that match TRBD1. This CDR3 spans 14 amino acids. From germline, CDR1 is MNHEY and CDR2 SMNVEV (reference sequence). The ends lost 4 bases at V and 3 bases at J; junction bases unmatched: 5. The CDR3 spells CASSSGTGYYEQYF. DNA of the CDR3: TGTGCCAGCAGTTCGGGGACAGGCTACTACGAGCAGTACTTC.

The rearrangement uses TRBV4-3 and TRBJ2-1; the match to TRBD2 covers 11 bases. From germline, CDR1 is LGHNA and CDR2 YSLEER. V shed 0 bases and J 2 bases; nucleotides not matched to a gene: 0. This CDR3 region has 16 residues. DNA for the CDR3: TGCGCCAGCAGCCAAGATAGCGGGGGGGCCTACAATGAGCAGTTCTTC. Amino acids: CASSQDSGGAYNEQFF.

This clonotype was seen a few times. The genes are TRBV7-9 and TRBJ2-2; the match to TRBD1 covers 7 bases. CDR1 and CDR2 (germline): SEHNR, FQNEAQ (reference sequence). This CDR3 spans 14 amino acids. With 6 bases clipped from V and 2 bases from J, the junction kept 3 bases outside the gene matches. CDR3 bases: TGTGCCAGCAGAGAGGGGGCTAACACCGGGGAGCTGTTTTTT. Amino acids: CASREGANTGELFF.

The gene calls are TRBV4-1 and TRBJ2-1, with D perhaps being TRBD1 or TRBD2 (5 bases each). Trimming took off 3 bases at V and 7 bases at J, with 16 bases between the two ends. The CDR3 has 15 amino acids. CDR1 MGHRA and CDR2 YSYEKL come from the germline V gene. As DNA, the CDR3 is TGCGCCAGCAGCCACAGGGACCGCCAGGTGAATGAGCAGTTCTTC. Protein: CASSHRDRQVNEQFF.

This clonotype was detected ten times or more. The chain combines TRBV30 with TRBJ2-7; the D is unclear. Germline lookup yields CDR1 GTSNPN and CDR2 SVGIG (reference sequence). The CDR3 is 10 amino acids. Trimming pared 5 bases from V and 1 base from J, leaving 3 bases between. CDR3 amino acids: CAWGSYEQYF. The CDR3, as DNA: TGTGCCTGGGGGTCCTACGAGCAGTACTTC.

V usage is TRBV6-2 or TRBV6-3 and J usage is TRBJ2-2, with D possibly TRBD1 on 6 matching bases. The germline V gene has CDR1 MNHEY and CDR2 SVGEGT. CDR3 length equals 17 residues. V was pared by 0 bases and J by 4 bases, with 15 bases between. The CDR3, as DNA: TGTGCCAGCAGTTACTCGAGTCGGGACACCTTCACCGGGGAGCTGTTTTTT. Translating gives CASSYSSRDTFTGELFF.

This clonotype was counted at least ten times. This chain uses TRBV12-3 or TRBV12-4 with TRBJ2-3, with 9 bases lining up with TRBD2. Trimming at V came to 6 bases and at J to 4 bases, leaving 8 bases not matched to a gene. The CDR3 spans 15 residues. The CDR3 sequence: CASSRSSGVADTQYF. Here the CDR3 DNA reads TGTGCCAGCAGCCGGTCTAGCGGGGTCGCAGATACGCAGTATTTT.

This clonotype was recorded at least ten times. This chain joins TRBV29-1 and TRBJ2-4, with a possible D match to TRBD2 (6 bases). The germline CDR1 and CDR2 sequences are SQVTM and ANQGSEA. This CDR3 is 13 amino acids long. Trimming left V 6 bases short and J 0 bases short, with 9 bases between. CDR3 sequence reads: CSVEGLAKNIQYF. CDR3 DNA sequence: TGCAGCGTAGAGGGACTAGCCAAAAACATTCAGTACTTC.

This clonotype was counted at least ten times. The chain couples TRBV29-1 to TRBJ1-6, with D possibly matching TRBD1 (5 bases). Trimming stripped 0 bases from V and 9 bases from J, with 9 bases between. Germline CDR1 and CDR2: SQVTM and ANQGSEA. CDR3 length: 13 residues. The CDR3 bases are TGCAGCGTTGAAGACAGGGAGGGTTCACCCCTCCACTTT. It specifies CSVEDREGSPLHF. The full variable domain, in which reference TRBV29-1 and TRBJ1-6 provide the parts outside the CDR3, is SAVISQKPSRDICQRGTSLTIQCQVDSQVTMMFWYRQQPGQSLTLIATANQGSEATYESGFVIDKFPISRPNLTFSTLTVSNMSPEDSSIYLCSVEDREGSPLHFGNGTRLTVT.

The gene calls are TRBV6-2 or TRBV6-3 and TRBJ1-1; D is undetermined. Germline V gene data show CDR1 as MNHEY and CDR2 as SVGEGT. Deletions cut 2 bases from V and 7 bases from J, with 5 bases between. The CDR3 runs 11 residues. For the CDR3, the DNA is TGTGCCAGCAGTTACCCAAATGAAGCTTTCTTT. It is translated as CASSYPNEAFF.

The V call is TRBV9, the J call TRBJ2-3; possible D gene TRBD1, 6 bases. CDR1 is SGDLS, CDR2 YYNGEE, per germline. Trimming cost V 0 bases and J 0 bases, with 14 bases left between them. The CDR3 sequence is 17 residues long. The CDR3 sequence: CASSVGGGALSTDTQYF. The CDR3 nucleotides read TGTGCCAGCAGCGTAGGAGGGGGTGCGCTAAGCACAGATACGCAGTATTTT.

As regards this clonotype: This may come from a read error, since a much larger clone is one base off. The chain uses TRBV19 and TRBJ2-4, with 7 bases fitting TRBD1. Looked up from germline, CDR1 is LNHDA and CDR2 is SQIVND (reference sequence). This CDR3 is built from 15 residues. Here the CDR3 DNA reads TGTGTCAGTAGCCACACAGGGGCGGCCAAAAACATTCAGTACTTC. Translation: CVSSHTGAAKNIQYF.

The CDR3 bases are TGCAGTGCTAGCTCTCAGGCGCCCGGAGAGACCCAGTACTTC. It encodes CSASSQAPGETQYF. This rearrangement joins TRBV20-1 to TRBJ2-5, with D unclear. The germline V and J ends were trimmed by 3 bases and 4 bases, with 15 bases remaining between them. The CDR3 contains 14 residues. CDR1 is DFQATT, CDR2 SNEGSKA, per germline (reference sequence).

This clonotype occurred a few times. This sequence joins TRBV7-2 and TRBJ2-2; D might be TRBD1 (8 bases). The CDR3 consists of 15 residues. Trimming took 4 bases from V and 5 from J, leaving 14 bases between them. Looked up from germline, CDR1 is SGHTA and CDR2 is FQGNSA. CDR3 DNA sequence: TGTGCCAGCAGCTCCGGACAGGGAGGGACCGGGGAGCTGTTTTTT. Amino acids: CASSSGQGGTGELFF.

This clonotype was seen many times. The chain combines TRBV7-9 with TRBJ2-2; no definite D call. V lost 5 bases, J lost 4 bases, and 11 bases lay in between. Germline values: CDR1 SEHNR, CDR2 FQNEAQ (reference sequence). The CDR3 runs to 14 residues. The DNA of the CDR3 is TGTGCCAGCAGCCCCCCCTTATCCACCGGGGAGCTGTTTTTT. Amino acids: CASSPPLSTGELFF.

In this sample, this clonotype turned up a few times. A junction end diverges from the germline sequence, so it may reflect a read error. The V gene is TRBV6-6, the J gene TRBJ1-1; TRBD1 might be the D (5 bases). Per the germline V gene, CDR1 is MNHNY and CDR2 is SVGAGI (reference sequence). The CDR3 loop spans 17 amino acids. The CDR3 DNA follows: TGTGCCAGCAGTTACTCGAGGGCGGGGCAGAAGAACACTGAAGTTTTCTTT. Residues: CASSYSRAGQKNTEVFF.

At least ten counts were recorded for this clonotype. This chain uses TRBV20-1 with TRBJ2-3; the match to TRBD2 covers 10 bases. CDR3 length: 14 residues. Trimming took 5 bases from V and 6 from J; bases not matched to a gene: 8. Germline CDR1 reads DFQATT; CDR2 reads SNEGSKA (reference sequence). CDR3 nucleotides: TGCAGTGCTCCAGGACTAGCGGCTATTGATACGCAGTATTTT. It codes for CSAPGLAAIDTQYF.

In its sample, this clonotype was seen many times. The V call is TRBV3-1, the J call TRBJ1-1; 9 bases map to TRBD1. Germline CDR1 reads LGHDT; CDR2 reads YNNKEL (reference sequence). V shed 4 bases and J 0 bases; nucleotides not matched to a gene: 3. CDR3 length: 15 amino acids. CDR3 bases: TGTGCCAGCAGCCGCTGGGACAGGGTGAACACTGAAGCTTTCTTT. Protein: CASSRWDRVNTEAFF. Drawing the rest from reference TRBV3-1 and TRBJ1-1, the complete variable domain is DTAVSQTPKYLVTQMGNDKSIKCEQNLGHDTMYWYKQDSKKFLKIMFSYNNKELIINETVPNRFSPKSPDKAHLNLHINSLELGDSAVYFCASSRWDRVNTEAFFGQGTRLTVV.

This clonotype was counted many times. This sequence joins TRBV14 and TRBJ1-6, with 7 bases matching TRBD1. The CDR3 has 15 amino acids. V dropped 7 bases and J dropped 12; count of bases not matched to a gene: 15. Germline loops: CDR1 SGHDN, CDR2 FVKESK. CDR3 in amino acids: CASILAGGDTLPLHF. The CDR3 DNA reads TGTGCCAGCATCCTAGCAGGGGGGGACACTCTACCCCTCCACTTT. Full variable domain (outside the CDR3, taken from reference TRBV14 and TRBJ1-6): EAGVTQFPSHSVIEKGQTVTLRCDPISGHDNLYWYRRVMGKEIKFLLHFVKESKQDESGMPNNRFLAERTGGTYSTLKVQPAELEDSGVYFCASILAGGDTLPLHFGNGTRLTVT.

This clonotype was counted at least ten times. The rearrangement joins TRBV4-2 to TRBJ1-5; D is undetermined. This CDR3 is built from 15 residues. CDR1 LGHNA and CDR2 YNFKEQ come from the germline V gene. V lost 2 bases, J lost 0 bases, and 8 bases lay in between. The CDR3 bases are TGTGCCAGCAGCCAATCTATCCTTAGCAATCAGCCCCAGCATTTT. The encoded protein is CASSQSILSNQPQHF.

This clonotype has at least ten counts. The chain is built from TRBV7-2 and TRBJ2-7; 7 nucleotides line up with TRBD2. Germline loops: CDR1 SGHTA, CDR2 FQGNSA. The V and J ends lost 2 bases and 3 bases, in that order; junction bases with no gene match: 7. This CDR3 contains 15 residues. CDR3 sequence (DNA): TGTGCCAGCAGCTTAATTCGCGGGGGATTCTACGAGCAGTACTTC. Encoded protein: CASSLIRGGFYEQYF. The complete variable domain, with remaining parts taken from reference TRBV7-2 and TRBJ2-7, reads GAGVSQSPSNKVTEKGKDVELRCDPISGHTALYWYRQSLGQGLEFLIYFQGNSAPDKSGLPSDRFSAERTGGSVSTLTIQRTQQEDSAVYLCASSLIRGGFYEQYFGPGTRLTVT.